This T cell receptor (beta chain) comes out of a study of T-cell reconstitution after alpha-beta-depleted transplantation in children. This clonotype turned up a few times. During its preparation, the TCRbeta library received unique molecular identifiers. TCRdb processed the PCR reads anew with MiXCR; each CDR3 protein has one entry. The sample shows around 490,000 distinct CDR3 sequences, about an eighth of them seen only once. The germline CDR1 and CDR2 sequences are LNHNV and YYDKDF (reference sequence). The CDR3 has 16 amino acids. The V and J ends lost 1 base and 2 bases respectively, with 9 bases between them.

The sequenced sample was PBMCs, mostly from graft donor cells, obtained 180 days after TCRalphabeta/CD19-depleted stem cell transplant. The genes are TRBV15 and TRBJ2-6; D is undetermined. This TCR derives from a female patient aged 2-9 years who had a stem cell transplant for aplastic anemia, so the T cells may come from the graft donor. The CDR3 bases are TGTGCCACCAGCAGAGTCCCCCCGACTGGGGCCAACGTCCTGACTTTC. The encoded protein is CATSRVPPTGANVLTF. Together with reference TRBV15 and TRBJ2-6, the CDR3 gives the full variable domain: DAMVIQNPRYQVTQFGKPVTLSCSQTLNHNVMYWYQQKSSQAPKLLFHYYDKDFNNEADTPDNFQSRRPNTSFCFLDIRSPGLGDTAMYLCATSRVPPTGANVLTFGAGSRLTVL.